This TCR beta chain was captured in a study of blood T cell repertoires in COVID-19. Study-wide context: T cells, B-cell-depleted T cells, or PBMCs supplied cDNA or gDNA.

CDR1 KGHSH and CDR2 LQKENI come from the germline V gene. With V trimmed by 5 bases and J by 4 bases, 8 bases remained unmatched. This CDR3 is built from 15 residues. Original handling: Estimation of nucleated cell counts relied on the amplification of reference gene primers. Generated by immunoSEQ multiplex PCR, the TCRdb table keeps only in-frame clones and is missing some. V, J and clone size are those of that table, while D and trimming were read from the DNA. The sample holds 200,000 to 250,000 clones, 84% seen once. The table lists this clone with a count of one. The sequencing sample was made of peripheral blood. This chain uses TRBV18 with TRBJ2-1; 7 bases match TRBD2. This TCR was recovered from a woman older than 75 with active or convalescent COVID-19. The chain's CDR3 is CASSTLAEKYNEQFF. Written as DNA, the CDR3 is TGTGCCAGCTCAACGCTAGCGGAAAAGTACAATGAGCAGTTCTTC.